What follows are 20 T cell receptor beta chains derived from one specimen sequenced in a study of cytomegalovirus exposure and HLA in healthy donors. PCR amplification relied on 60 Vbeta primers (plus 13 Jbeta primers). Assay used: immunoSEQ multiplex PCR; TCRdb lists only in-frame clones, some missing. Of about 140,000 clones in the sample, 65% to 80% were seen once. The specimen was PBMCs. The receptors here all came from a male donor in good health and CMV-seronegative.

This chain uses TRBV5-1 with TRBJ2-3, with D tentatively TRBD2 (5 bases). There are 15 residues in the CDR3. Germline V gene sequence: CDR1 SGHRS, CDR2 YFSETQ. V lost 0 bases and J lost 5, with 13 bases in between. CDR3 region: CASSLGGSWGDTQYF. In DNA form, the CDR3 reads TGCGCCAGCAGCTTGGGAGGGTCTTGGGGAGATACGCAGTATTTT.

The CDR3 region has the DNA TGTGCCTGGAGGTCTTCAAGCAGGTACACAGATACGCAGTATTTT. It codes for CAWRSSSRYTDTQYF. The genes are TRBV30 and TRBJ2-3; D is ambiguous. Trimming shortened V by 3 bases and J by 2 bases, and 15 bases separated the two germline ends. The V gene's germline CDR1 is GTSNPN and CDR2 SVGIG (reference sequence). The CDR3 length is 15 residues.

The gene calls are TRBV9 and TRBJ2-2; TRBD2 aligns across 14 bases. Unmatched junction bases numbered 3, after V lost 2 bases and J lost 0 bases. This CDR3 has 18 residues. The germline CDR1 and CDR2 sequences are SGDLS and YYNGEE. For the CDR3, the DNA is TGTGCCAGCAGCGTGACTAGCGGGAGGGCCCCGAACACCGGGGAGCTGTTTTTT. It yields the protein CASSVTSGRAPNTGELFF.

The gene calls are TRBV4-3 and TRBJ2-5, with TRBD2 matching over 12 bases. Germline CDR1 and CDR2: LGHNA and YSLEER. After removal of 1 base from V and 11 bases from J, the junction contained 11 bases not matched to a gene. The CDR3 is 16 amino acids. CDR3 in DNA: TGCGCCAGCAGCCAAGGGCTAGCGGGAGGGCCGGGAGAGCAGTACTTC. Protein sequence: CASSQGLAGGPGEQYF.

The V and J genes are TRBV5-1 and TRBJ2-2; D might be TRBD1 (5 bases). The CDR3 sequence is 14 residues long. Per the germline V gene, CDR1 is SGHRS and CDR2 is YFSETQ. The V end lost 6 bases, the J end lost 0 bases, and 9 bases lay between the germline ends. CDR3 sequence reads: CASIQVPNTGELFF. Written as DNA, the CDR3 is TGCGCCAGCATACAGGTCCCGAACACCGGGGAGCTGTTTTTT. The variable domain in full, with the rest retrieved from reference TRBV5-1 and TRBJ2-2, is KAGVTQTPRYLIKTRGQQVTLSCSPISGHRSVSWYQQTPGQGLQFLFEYFSETQRNKGNFPGRFSGRQFSNSRSEMNVSTLELGDSALYLCASIQVPNTGELFFGEGSRLTVL.

This clone was seen a single time. This chain uses TRBV9 with TRBJ2-5; D is unclear. This CDR3 is built from 15 residues. V was shortened by 3 bases and J by 1 base, with 13 bases between the two germline ends. CDR1 is SGDLS and CDR2 is YYNGEE in the germline V gene. Written as DNA, the CDR3 is TGTGCCAGCAGCGGAGTAGATCGGGTCCAAGAGACCCAGTACTTC. As protein: CASSGVDRVQETQYF.

This clone was observed once. The genes are TRBV5-1 and TRBJ2-7; no reliable D call. Deletions cut 0 bases from V and 9 bases from J, with 13 bases between. This CDR3 region has 13 residues. CDR1 and CDR2 (germline): SGHRS, YFSETQ. CDR3 in amino acids: CASSLEAAARQYF. In DNA, the CDR3 is TGCGCCAGCAGCTTGGAGGCCGCCGCTAGGCAGTACTTC.

This rearrangement joins TRBV18 to TRBJ2-3, with 8 nucleotides matching TRBD1. After removal of 0 bases from V and 8 bases from J, the junction contained 10 bases not matched to a gene. The germline V gene encodes CDR1 KGHSH and CDR2 LQKENI. The CDR3 length is 16 residues. CDR3 coding DNA: TGTGCCAGCTCACCACCGAGTTTACAGGGGGGTGTTACGCAGTATTTT. It translates to CASSPPSLQGGVTQYF. The full variable domain, completed using reference TRBV18 and TRBJ2-3, is NAGVMQNPRHLVRRRGQEARLRCSPMKGHSHVYWYRQLPEEGLKFMVYLQKENIIDESGMPKERFSAEFPKEGPSILRIQQVVRGDSAAYFCASSPPSLQGGVTQYFGPGTRLTVL.

The rearrangement joins TRBV5-1 to TRBJ2-1; a weak D match, TRBD2 (7 bases). The V end was cut by 0 bases, the J end by 5 bases, with 9 bases between. There are 14 residues in the CDR3. CDR1 and CDR2 (germline): SGHRS, YFSETQ. CDR3 coding DNA: TGCGCCAGCAGCTTGGGAGGGGGGGACAATGAGCAGTTCTTC. Encoded protein: CASSLGGGDNEQFF. Drawing the rest from reference TRBV5-1 and TRBJ2-1, the complete variable domain is KAGVTQTPRYLIKTRGQQVTLSCSPISGHRSVSWYQQTPGQGLQFLFEYFSETQRNKGNFPGRFSGRQFSNSRSEMNVSTLELGDSALYLCASSLGGGDNEQFFGPGTRLTVL.

The CDR3 loop is CASSLRFSEYQYF. The CDR3 nucleotides read TGTGCCAGCAGCCTCCGGTTCTCCGAGTACCAGTACTTC. The chain has TRBV9 and TRBJ2-5; no firm D call. The V and J ends lost 4 bases and 10 bases respectively, with 17 bases between them. The length of the CDR3 is 13 residues. Germline V gives CDR1 SGDLS, CDR2 YYNGEE.

The chain joins TRBV30 to TRBJ1-5, with 9 bases matching TRBD1. Germline V lookup: CDR1 GTSNPN, CDR2 SVGIG (reference sequence). V gave up 0 bases and J gave up 0 bases; unmatched junction bases: 6. The CDR3 has 17 amino acids. The CDR3 bases are TGTGCCTGGAGTGTACATAGGACAGGGGATAGCAATCAGCCCCAGCATTTT. As protein: CAWSVHRTGDSNQPQHF.

This rearrangement joins TRBV25-1 to TRBJ2-4, with D tentatively TRBD1 (6 bases). Germline V lookup: CDR1 MGHDK, CDR2 SYGVNS. Trimming removed 2 bases at V and 2 bases at J, with 16 bases between. There are 17 residues in the CDR3. The CDR3, as DNA: TGTGCCAGCAGTGAAGCAAGGGGGTTCGGGTCCAAAAACATTCAGTACTTC. The encoded protein is CASSEARGFGSKNIQYF.

This chain connects TRBV11-2 to TRBJ2-5; tentative D call: TRBD2 (5 bases). The DNA matches TRBJ2-7 better at its end, which makes the J call doubtful. The CDR3 consists of 15 residues. CDR1 SGHAT and CDR2 FQNNGV come from the germline V gene. CDR3 nucleotides: TGTGCCAGCAGCTTTTACTCCGGGGATGGGTACGAGCAGTACTTC. Its protein product is CASSFYSGDGYEQYF.

Notes on this clone: Other DNA sequences in this sample translate to the same CDR3. V and J are TRBV5-8 and TRBJ2-1; 7 bases align to TRBD2. The CDR3 runs to 15 residues. Losses at the gene ends were 1 base for V and 7 bases for J; bases not matched to a gene: 8. Germline lookup yields CDR1 SGHTS and CDR2 YDEGEE. The CDR3 DNA reads TGTGCCAGCAGCTTGTACAGCGGGATCGGTAATGAGCAGTTCTTC. Encoded protein: CASSLYSGIGNEQFF.

This clone was counted a single time. The V call is TRBV6-1, the J call TRBJ1-2, with D maybe TRBD1 (6 bases). CDR1 MNHNS and CDR2 SASEGT come from the germline V gene. This CDR3 has 15 residues. V lost 2 bases and J lost 4, with 14 bases in between. The CDR3 DNA follows: TGTGCCAGCAGTGAAAGTCGGGGGGCGGCCTATGGCTACACCTTC. It codes for CASSESRGAAYGYTF.

The chain joins TRBV27 to TRBJ1-2; 7 positions agree with TRBD1. The V and J ends lost 9 bases and 4 bases, in that order; junction bases with no gene match: 8. The germline V gene has CDR1 MNHEY and CDR2 SMNVEV (reference sequence). CDR3 length: 13 residues. The CDR3, as DNA: TGTGCCAGTTCCGAGGGGGCTGGCTATGGCTACACCTTC. Protein product: CASSEGAGYGYTF.

V gene TRBV4-3 combines with J gene TRBJ1-2; D remains unclear. CDR3 length: 15 residues. Germline CDR1 and CDR2: LGHNA and YSLEER. V gave up 0 bases and J gave up 4 bases, with 12 bases separating them. CDR3: CASSQDRSDFYGYTF. The CDR3 DNA follows: TGCGCCAGCAGCCAAGATAGGTCAGACTTCTATGGCTACACCTTC.

The sample holds a few counts of this clone. The rearrangement links TRBV5-4 to TRBJ1-2, with 11 bases that match TRBD1. The CDR3 length is 15 residues. Trimming at V came to 0 bases and at J to 8 bases, leaving 6 bases not matched to a gene. Germline V lookup: CDR1 SGHNT, CDR2 YYREEE (reference sequence). This CDR3 is CASSLGDRGNMGYTF. The CDR3 DNA sequence: TGTGCCAGCAGCTTGGGGGACAGGGGGAATATGGGCTACACCTTC.

The CDR3 DNA reads as TGCGCCAGCAGCCAACCCCGGGACAGGGCCCCCTACGAGCAGTACTTC. Translating gives CASSQPRDRAPYEQYF. This chain joins TRBV4-1 and TRBJ2-7; 9 nucleotides agree with TRBD1. V lost 2 bases and J lost 2; bases outside the gene matches: 7. The CDR3 is made up of 16 amino acids. Germline V gene lookup returns CDR1 MGHRA and CDR2 YSYEKL.

This chain uses TRBV5-6 with TRBJ2-2; D is undetermined. The CDR3 totals 12 residues. CDR1 SGHDT and CDR2 YYEEEE come from the germline V gene. V was trimmed by 1 base and J by 6 bases, leaving 4 bases between them. CDR3 coding DNA: TGTGCCAGCAGCTTGTCGGCCGGGGAGCTGTTTTTT. It translates to CASSLSAGELFF.